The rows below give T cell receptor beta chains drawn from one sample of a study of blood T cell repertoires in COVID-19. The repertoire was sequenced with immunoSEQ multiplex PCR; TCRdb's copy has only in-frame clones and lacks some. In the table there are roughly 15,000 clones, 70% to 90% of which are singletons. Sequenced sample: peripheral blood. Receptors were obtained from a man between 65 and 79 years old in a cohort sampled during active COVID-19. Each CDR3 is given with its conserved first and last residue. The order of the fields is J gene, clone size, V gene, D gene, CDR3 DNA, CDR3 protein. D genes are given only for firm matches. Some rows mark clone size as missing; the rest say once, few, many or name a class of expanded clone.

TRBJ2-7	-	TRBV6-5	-	TGTGCCAGCAGTTACAGGCAGGGGACCTACGAGCAGTACTTC	CASSYRQGTYEQYF
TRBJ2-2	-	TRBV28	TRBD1	TGTGCCAGCACCCTGGGGGACAGAAAGACCGGGGAGCTGTTTTTT	CASTLGDRKTGELFF
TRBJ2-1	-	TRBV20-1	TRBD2	TGCAGTGCTAGTACTAGCGGGAGTTTCAATGAGCAGTTCTTC	CSASTSGSFNEQFF
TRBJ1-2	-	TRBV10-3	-	TGTGCCATCCGAGAAACTAACTATGGCTACACCTTC	CAIRETNYGYTF
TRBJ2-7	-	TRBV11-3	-	TGTGCCAGCAGCTTAGGTCAGGGGACCTACGAGCAGTACTTC	CASSLGQGTYEQYF
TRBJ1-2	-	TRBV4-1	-	TGCGCCAGCAGCCAAGACGGAGAAAACTATGGCTACACCTTC	CASSQDGENYGYTF
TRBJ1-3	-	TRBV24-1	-	TGTGCCGCCTCCAGGGATGGAAACACCATATATTTT	CAASRDGNTIYF
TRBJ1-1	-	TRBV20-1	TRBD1	TGCAGTGCTAGTGGACAGGCCCTGAACACTGAAGCTTTCTTT	CSASGQALNTEAFF
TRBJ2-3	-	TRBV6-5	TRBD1	TGTGCCAGCAGTCAACAGGGGGCGAGGACAGATACGCAGTATTTT	CASSQQGARTDTQYF
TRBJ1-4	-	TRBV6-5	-	TGTGCCAGCAGTTACTCTTTCCGGGTCGGCGAAAAACTGTTTTTT	CASSYSFRVGEKLFF
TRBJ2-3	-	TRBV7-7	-	TGTGCTAGCAGCTTGGGCGGGCCAAGCACAGATACGCAGTATTTT	CASSLGGPSTDTQYF
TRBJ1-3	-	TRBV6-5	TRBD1	TGTGCCAGCAGTTACCGACTGGACAGGGCTGGAAACACCATATATTTT	CASSYRLDRAGNTIYF
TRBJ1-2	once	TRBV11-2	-	TGTGCCAGCAGCTTAATGGACCTGGTCCGGGGGTATGGCTACACCTTC	CASSLMDLVRGYGYTF
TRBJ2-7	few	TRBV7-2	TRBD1	TGTGCCAGCAGCCACCTCGGGACAGGGAACGAGCAGTACTTC	CASSHLGTGNEQYF
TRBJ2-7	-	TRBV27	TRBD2	TGTGCCAGCAGTTTATCGTCCCTAGCGGGTGCCTACGAGCAGTACTTC	CASSLSSLAGAYEQYF
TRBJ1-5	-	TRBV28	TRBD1	TGTGCCAGCAGCAAGGGTTCCGGGACAGGGGTAGGCAATCAGCCCCAGCATTTT	CASSKGSGTGVGNQPQHF
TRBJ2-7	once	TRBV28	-	TGTGCCAGCACAGGGGAGCTTAAGGAGCAGTACTTC	CASTGELKEQYF
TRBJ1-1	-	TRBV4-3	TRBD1	TGCGCCAGCAGCCCCGGGACAGGGGTTTTGAACACTGAAGCTTTCTTT	CASSPGTGVLNTEAFF
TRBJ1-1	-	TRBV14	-	TGTGCCAGCAGCCAAGGCCAGGCTCCTACCTTTGAAGCTTTCTTT	CASSQGQAPTFEAFF
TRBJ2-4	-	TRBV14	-	TGTGCCAGCAGTCACCGGGTCCTCGGCGTGTCCAAAAACATTCAGTACTTC	CASSHRVLGVSKNIQYF
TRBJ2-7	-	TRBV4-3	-	TGCGCCAGCAGCCAAGATCTAGGAGGGAGCTCCTACGAGCAGTACTTC	CASSQDLGGSSYEQYF
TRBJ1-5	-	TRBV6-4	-	TGTGCCAGCAGTGAAAGTCCCGGGCAGCCCCAGCATTTT	CASSESPGQPQHF
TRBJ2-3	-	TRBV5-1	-	TGCGCCAGCAGCTTCGGGGATACGCAGTATTTT	CASSFGDTQYF
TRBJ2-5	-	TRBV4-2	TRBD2	TGTGCCAGCAGCCAAGTCGGGAGGGAGACCCAGTACTTC	CASSQVGRETQYF
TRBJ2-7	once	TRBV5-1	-	TGCGCCAGCAGCCCAACGGCCTACGAGCAGTACTTC	CASSPTAYEQYF
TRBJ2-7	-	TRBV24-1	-	TGTGCCACCAGTGAGCAGGGGTACGAGCAGTACTTC	CATSEQGYEQYF
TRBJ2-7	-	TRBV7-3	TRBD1	TGTGCCAGCAGTCCCCGGGACAGGGGAGGTGAGCAGTACTTC	CASSPRDRGGEQYF
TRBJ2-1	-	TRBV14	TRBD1	TGTGCCAGCAGCCCGGGACAGCGTTTCTTAAATGAGCAGTTCTTC	CASSPGQRFLNEQFF
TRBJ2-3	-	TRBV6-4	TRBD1	TGTGCCAGCAGTAGTGGACAGGGGGCAGATACGCAGTATTTT	CASSSGQGADTQYF
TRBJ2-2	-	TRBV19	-	TGTGCCAGTAGCGTAGTACTCACCGGGGAGCTGTTTTTT	CASSVVLTGELFF
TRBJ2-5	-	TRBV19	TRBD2	TGTGCCAGTAGTACGAGATCACCGGGACTAGCGGGAGGCTGGTTCCAAGAGACCCAGTACTTC	CASSTRSPGLAGGWFQETQYF
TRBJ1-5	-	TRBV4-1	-	TGCGCCAGCAGCCAGGGAGGTCAGCCCCAGCATTTT	CASSQGGQPQHF
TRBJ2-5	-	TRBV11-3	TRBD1	TGTGCCAGCAGCCTCGACAGGGATTCGACCCAGTACTTC	CASSLDRDSTQYF
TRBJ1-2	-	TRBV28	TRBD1	TGTGCCAGCAGTTTAGGACAGGGGCGCAACTATGGCTACACCTTC	CASSLGQGRNYGYTF
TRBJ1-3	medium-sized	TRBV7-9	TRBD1	TGTGCCAGCATTGGGACAGGATACTCTGGAAACACCATATATTTT	CASIGTGYSGNTIYF
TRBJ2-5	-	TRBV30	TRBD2	TGTGCCTGGAGTGGGGACTACAGACAAGAGACCCAGTACTTC	CAWSGDYRQETQYF
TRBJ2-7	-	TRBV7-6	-	TGTGCCAGCAGCTTCGGGTCTTCCTACGAGCAGTACTTC	CASSFGSSYEQYF
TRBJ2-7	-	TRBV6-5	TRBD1	TGTGCCAGCAGACTAGGACAGGGAGACGAGCAGTACTTC	CASRLGQGDEQYF
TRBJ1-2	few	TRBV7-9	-	TGTGCCAGCAGCCCGCAGACAGGCGTCTATGGCTACACCTTC	CASSPQTGVYGYTF
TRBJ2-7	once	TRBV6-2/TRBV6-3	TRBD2	TGTGCCAGCAGTTATCGGGCTAGCGGGAGTATCTACGAGCAGTACTTC	CASSYRASGSIYEQYF
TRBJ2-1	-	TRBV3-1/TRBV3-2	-	TGTGCCAGCAGCCAGCGGCAGGGGGGCTACAATGAGCAGTTCTTC	CASSQRQGGYNEQFF
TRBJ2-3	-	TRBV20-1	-	TGCAGTGCTAGTGGCGGGATAGCTAGCACAGATACGCAGTATTTT	CSASGGIASTDTQYF
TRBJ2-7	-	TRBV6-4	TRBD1	TGTGCCAGCAGTCCCGGCGGGACAGGGGGCTTTTACGAGCAGTACTTC	CASSPGGTGGFYEQYF
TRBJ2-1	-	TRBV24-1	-	TGTGCCACCAGTGATTTCGGGACACCCTCCAATGAGCAGTTCTTC	CATSDFGTPSNEQFF
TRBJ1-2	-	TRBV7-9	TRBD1	TGTGCCAGCAGCTTGACCGGGACAGCTAACTATGGCTACACCTTC	CASSLTGTANYGYTF
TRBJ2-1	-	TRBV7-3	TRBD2	TGTGCCAGCAGCCAGCGGGAGGCCTTGGGGGATGAGCAGTTCTTC	CASSQREALGDEQFF
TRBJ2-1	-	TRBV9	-	TGTGCCAGCAGCTTACAGGGATCCTCCTACAATGAGCAGTTCTTC	CASSLQGSSYNEQFF
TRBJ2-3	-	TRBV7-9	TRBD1	TGTGCCAGCAGCTTAGGATTGACAGGGCCTGGCACAGATACGCAGTATTTT	CASSLGLTGPGTDTQYF
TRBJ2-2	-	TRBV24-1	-	TGTGCCACCTCTCCGGGACAAAACACCGGGGAGCTGTTTTTT	CATSPGQNTGELFF
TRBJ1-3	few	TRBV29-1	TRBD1	TGCAGCGTTGCCGGGACAGGGTCTGGAAACACCATATATTTT	CSVAGTGSGNTIYF
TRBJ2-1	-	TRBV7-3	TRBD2	TGTGCCAGCAGCCCGTACCAACTAGCGGGAGGCCGGAATGAGCAGTTCTTC	CASSPYQLAGGRNEQFF